This T cell receptor (beta chain) was captured in a study of control samples from healthy donors and cancer patients. The V gene lost 0 bases and the J gene lost 3 bases, with 8 bases spanning the gap. Germline CDR1 LGHDT, CDR2 YNNKEL (reference sequence). The CDR3 is 15 amino acids. Here immunoSEQ multiplex PCR was the method, and the copy in TCRdb shows in-frame clones only, minus some. The data hold 150,000 to 190,000 clones, with over 90% observed a single time. This clonotype was obtained from a man in his fifties in good health. Sequencing used blood. V is TRBV3-1 (or the pseudogene TRBV3-2) and J is TRBJ2-2; unclear D gene. CDR3 amino acids: CASSQESGHTGELFF. The CDR3 nucleotides are TGTGCCAGCAGCCAAGAGTCAGGACACACCGGGGAGCTGTTTTTT.